The sequence of this TCR beta chain was determined in a study of response to subunit inactivated influenza vaccine. At least ten counts were recorded for this clonotype. Its antigen is as yet unknown. Study results and caveats: Authors suggested each seasonal flu vaccination may recruit only limited numbers of new T cells.

V shed 11 bases and J 4 bases; nucleotides not matched to a gene: 15. Germline V gene data show CDR1 as MNHEY and CDR2 as SMNVEV (reference sequence). There are 15 residues in the CDR3. TCRdb redid the calling of the RT-PCR reads with MiXCR, one entry per CDR3 protein. The profile shows 400,000 to 650,000 distinct CDR3 sequences, approximately 7.8% of them singletons. The gene calls are TRBV27 and TRBJ2-7; 9 nucleotides align to TRBD2. Sample: PBMCs from blood, taken 23 months after vaccination. The sequence was obtained from a man aged 45 to 70 who received an inactivated influenza vaccine. CDR3 loop: CAAGRVSGGFYEQYF. Written as DNA, the CDR3 is TGTGCCGCAGGGAGGGTAAGCGGGGGGTTTTACGAGCAGTACTTC.